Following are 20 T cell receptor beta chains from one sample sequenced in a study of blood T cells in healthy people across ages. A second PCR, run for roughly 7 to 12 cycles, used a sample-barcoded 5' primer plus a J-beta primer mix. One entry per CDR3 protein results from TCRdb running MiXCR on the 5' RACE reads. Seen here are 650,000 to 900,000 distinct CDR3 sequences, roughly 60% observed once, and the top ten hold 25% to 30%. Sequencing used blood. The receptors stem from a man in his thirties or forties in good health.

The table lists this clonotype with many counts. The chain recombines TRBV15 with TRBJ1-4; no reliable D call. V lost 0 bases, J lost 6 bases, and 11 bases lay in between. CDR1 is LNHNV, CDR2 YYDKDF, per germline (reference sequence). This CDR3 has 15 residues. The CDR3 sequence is CATSRDTGGDEKLFF. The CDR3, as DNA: TGTGCCACCAGCAGAGACACCGGCGGAGATGAAAAACTGTTTTTT.

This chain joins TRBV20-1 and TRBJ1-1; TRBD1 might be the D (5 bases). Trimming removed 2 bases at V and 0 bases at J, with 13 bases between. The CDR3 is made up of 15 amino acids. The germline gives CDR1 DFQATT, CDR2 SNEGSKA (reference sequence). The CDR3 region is CSARPPQGLNTEAFF. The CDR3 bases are TGCAGTGCTAGACCCCCCCAGGGACTGAACACTGAAGCTTTCTTT.

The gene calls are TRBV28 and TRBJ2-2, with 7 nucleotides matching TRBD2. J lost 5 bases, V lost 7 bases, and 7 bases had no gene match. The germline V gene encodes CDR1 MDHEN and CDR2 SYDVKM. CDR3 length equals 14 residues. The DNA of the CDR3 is TGTGCCAGCATCCCGGGGGGAGAAACCGGGGAGCTGTTTTTT. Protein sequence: CASIPGGETGELFF.

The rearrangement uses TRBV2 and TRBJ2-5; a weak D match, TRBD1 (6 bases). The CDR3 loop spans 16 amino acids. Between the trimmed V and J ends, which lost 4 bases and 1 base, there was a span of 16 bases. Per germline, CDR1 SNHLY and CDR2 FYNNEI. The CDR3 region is CASSGTGTRIQETQYF. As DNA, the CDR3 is TGTGCCAGCAGTGGGACCGGGACAAGAATCCAAGAGACCCAGTACTTC.

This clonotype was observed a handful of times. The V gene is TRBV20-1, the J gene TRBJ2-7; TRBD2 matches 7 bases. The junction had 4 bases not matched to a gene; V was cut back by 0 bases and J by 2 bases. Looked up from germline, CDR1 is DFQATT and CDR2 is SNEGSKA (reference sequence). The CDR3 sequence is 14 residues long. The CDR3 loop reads CSARDPGRAYEQYF. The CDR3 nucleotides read TGCAGTGCTAGAGATCCGGGGAGGGCCTACGAGCAGTACTTC.

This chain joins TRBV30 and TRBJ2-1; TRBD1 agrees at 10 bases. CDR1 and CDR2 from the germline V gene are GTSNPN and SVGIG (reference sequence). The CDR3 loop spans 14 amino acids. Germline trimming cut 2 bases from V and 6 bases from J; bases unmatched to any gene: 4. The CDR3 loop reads CAWSLGTGANEQFF. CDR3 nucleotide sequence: TGTGCCTGGAGTCTCGGGACAGGGGCCAATGAGCAGTTCTTC.

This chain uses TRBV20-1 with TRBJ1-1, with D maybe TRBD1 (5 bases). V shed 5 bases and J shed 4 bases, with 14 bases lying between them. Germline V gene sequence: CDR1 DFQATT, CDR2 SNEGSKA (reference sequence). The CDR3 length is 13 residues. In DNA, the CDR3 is TGCAGTGCTCCCGGGCCTGGGGGCACTGAAGCTTTCTTT. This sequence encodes CSAPGPGGTEAFF.

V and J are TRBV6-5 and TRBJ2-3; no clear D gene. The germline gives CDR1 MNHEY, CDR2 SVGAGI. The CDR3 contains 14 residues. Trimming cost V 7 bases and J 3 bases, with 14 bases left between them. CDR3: CASNLGIGTDTQYF. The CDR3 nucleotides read TGTGCCAGCAATTTAGGGATAGGTACAGATACGCAGTATTTT.

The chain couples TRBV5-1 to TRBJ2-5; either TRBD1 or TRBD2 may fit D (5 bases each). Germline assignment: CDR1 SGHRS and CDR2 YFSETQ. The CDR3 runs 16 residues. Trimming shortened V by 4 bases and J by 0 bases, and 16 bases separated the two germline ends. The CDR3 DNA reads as TGCGCCAGCAGCCCGAGGGCAGCCAGGGACCAAGAGACCCAGTACTTC. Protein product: CASSPRAARDQETQYF.

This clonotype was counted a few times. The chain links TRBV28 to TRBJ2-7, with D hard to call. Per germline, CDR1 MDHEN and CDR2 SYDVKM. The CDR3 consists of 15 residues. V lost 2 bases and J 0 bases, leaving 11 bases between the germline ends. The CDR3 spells CASSLPQPSSYEQYF. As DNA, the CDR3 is TGTGCCAGCAGTTTACCCCAGCCTTCCTCCTACGAGCAGTACTTC.

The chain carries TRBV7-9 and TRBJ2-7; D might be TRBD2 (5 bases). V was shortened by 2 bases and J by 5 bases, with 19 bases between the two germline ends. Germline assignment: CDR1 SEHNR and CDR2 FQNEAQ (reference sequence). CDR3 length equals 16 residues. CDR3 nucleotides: TGTGCCAGCAGCTTATTGGGCGGGTCCGTGCCCCACGAGCAGTACTTC. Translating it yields CASSLLGGSVPHEQYF.

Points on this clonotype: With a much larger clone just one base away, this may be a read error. The DNA for the CDR3 is TGCAGTGCTAGAGCGCTACAGGCTATTAGTGCACCCCTCCACTTT. Protein sequence: CSARALQAISAPLHF. This sequence joins TRBV20-1 and TRBJ1-6, with a weak D call TRBD1 (5 bases). This CDR3 is 15 amino acids long. The ends were cut back, 1 base at V and 11 bases at J, with 18 bases in the middle. Germline CDR1 reads DFQATT; CDR2 reads SNEGSKA (reference sequence).

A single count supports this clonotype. Here the CDR3 reads CASSLAKGADPHGYTF. The CDR3 bases are TGCGCCAGCAGCTTGGCCAAGGGGGCAGACCCTCATGGCTACACCTTC. This rearrangement joins TRBV5-1 to TRBJ1-2; 7 positions match TRBD1. V shed 0 bases and J 6 bases; nucleotides not matched to a gene: 11. Looked up from germline, CDR1 is SGHRS and CDR2 is YFSETQ. The CDR3 sequence is 16 residues long.

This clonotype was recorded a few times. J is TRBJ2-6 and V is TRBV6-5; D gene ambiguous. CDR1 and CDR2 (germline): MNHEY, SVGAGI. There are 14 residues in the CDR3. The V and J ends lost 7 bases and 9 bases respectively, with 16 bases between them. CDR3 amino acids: CASKPSLMNNVLTF. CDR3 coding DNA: TGTGCCAGCAAACCAAGTCTTATGAACAACGTCCTGACTTTC.

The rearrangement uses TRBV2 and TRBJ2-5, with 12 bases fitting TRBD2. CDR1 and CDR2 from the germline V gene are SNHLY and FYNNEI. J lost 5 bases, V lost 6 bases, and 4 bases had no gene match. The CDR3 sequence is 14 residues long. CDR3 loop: CASRSSGGVETQYF. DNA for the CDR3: TGTGCCAGCAGGTCTAGCGGGGGGGTGGAGACCCAGTACTTC.

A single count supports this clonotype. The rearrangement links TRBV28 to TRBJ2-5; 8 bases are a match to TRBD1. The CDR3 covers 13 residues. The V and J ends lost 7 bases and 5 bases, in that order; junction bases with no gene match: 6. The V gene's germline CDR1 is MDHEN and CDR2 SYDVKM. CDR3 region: CASNAQGAETQYF. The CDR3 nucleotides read TGTGCCAGCAACGCCCAGGGGGCTGAGACCCAGTACTTC. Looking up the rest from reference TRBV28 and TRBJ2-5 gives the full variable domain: DVKVTQSSRYLVKRTGEKVFLECVQDMDHENMFWYRQDPGLGLRLIYFSYDVKMKEKGDIPEGYSVSREKKERFSLILESASTNQTSMYLCASNAQGAETQYFGPGTRLLVL.

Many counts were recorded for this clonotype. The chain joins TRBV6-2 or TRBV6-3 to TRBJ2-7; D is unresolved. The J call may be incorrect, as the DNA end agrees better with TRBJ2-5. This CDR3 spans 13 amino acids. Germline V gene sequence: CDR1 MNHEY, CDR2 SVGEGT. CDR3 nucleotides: TGTGCCAGCAGTTACTCGAACCGAGAGACCCAGTACTTC. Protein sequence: CASSYSNRETQYF.

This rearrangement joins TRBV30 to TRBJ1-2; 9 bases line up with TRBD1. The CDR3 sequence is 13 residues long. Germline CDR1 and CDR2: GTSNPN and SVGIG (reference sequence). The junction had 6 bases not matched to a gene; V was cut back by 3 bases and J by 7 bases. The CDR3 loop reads CAWSLGTGSGYTF. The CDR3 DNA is TGTGCCTGGAGCCTCGGGACAGGGAGTGGCTACACCTTC. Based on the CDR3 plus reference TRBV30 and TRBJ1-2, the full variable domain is SQTIHQWPATLVQPVGSPLSLECTVEGTSNPNLYWYRQAAGRGLQLLFYSVGIGQISSEVPQNLSASRPQDRQFILSSKKLLLSDSGFYLCAWSLGTGSGYTFGSGTRLTVV.

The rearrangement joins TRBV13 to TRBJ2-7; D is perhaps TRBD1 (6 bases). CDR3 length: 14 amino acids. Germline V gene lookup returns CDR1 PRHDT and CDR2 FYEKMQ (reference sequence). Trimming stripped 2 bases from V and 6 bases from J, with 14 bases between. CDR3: CASSLRRQVAEQYF. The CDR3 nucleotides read TGTGCCAGCAGCTTACGACGACAGGTAGCCGAGCAGTACTTC.

The CDR3 region has the DNA TGTGCCAGCAGTGAAGGGGGGCAGACCTACGAGCAGTACTTC. Protein: CASSEGGQTYEQYF. V and J are TRBV25-1 and TRBJ2-4; D tentatively fits TRBD1 or TRBD2 (6 bases each). The J call is doubtful: the DNA matches TRBJ2-7 better. Germline V CDR1 and CDR2: MGHDK, SYGVNS. The CDR3 is 14 residues long.